This TCR beta chain was documented in a study of identical twins. Findings of the study overall: While abundant cord blood beta clonotypes carried fewer insertions, memory repertoires showed no such pattern.

Note on this clonotype: Its antigen is unidentified.

TCRdb passed the 5' RACE reads through MiXCR, listing each CDR3 protein once. The sample carries a few hundred thousand distinct CDR3 sequences, around 15% recorded once. This CDR3 has 14 residues. The germline CDR1 and CDR2 sequences are SNHLY and FYNNEI. Trimming pared 6 bases from V and 7 bases from J, leaving 15 bases between. These records were also assigned to another study, of yellow fever vaccine responses in identical twins.

The receptor was derived from a woman between 18 and 29 years old in good health. V is TRBV2 and J is TRBJ2-2; D may be TRBD2 (6 bases). The sequenced material came from CD4+ T cells sorted from blood. The CDR3 is CASRRGDVGGELFF. The CDR3 DNA reads as TGTGCCAGCAGGCGCGGGGATGTAGGCGGGGAGCTGTTTTTT.